The T cell receptor beta chain described here comes from a study of Ad26.COV2.S vaccination and SARS-CoV-2 variants. Treatment noted: some 19 received Ad26.COV2.S at low or high dose, single or two shots; roughly 5 received placebo; per-sample allocation not given. Samples came from day 63 after the first vaccine or placebo injection. CDR1 MNHEY and CDR2 SVGEGT come from the germline V gene. CDR3 length: 15 amino acids. V shed 4 bases and J 1 base; nucleotides not matched to a gene: 5. Sequenced by immunoSEQ multiplex PCR; TCRdb stores in-frame clones only, minus some. The table lists around 320,000 clones, around 90% of them singletons.

The sequenced sample was peripheral blood, obtained in a trial of Ad26.COV2.S vaccine versus placebo. This receptor was taken from a person aged 18 to 65 who received the Ad26.COV2.S COVID-19 vaccine or a placebo. The chain combines TRBV6-2 or TRBV6-3 with TRBJ2-5, with TRBD2 identical over 8 bases. The CDR3 here is CASSSKRGPQETQYF. DNA of the CDR3: TGTGCCAGCAGTTCGAAGCGGGGGCCCCAAGAGACCCAGTACTTC.